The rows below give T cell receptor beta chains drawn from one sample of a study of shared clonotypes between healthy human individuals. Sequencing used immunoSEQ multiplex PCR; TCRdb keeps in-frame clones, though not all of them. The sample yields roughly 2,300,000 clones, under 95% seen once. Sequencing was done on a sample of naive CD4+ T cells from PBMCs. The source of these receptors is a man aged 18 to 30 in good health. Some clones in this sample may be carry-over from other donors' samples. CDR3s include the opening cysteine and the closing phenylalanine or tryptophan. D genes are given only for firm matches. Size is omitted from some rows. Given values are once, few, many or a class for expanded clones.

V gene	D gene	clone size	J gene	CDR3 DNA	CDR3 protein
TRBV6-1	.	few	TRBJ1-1	TGTGCCAGCAGTGAAGTAGGGTACACTGAAGCTTTCTTT	CASSEVGYTEAFF
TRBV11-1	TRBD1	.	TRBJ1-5	TGTGCCAGCAGCTTAGGGACAGGGAGCAATCAGCCCCAGCATTTT	CASSLGTGSNQPQHF
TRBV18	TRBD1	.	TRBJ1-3	TGTGCCAGCTCACCGCAGGACAGGGCGTTCTCTGGAAACACCATATATTTT	CASSPQDRAFSGNTIYF
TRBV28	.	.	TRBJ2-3	TGTGCCAGCAGTTTCCCTCGAAGGAGAGATACGCAGTATTTT	CASSFPRRRDTQYF
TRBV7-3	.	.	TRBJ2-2	TGTGCCAGCAGCCCAAGGGCGGGGAACACCGGGGAGCTGTTTTTT	CASSPRAGNTGELFF
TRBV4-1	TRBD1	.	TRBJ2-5	TGCGCCAGCAGCCATGACAGGGGTCAAGAGACCCAGTACTTC	CASSHDRGQETQYF
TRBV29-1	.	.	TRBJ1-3	TGCAGCGTTATGGGGCTACACTCTGGAAACACCATATATTTT	CSVMGLHSGNTIYF
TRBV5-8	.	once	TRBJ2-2	TGTGCCAGCAGCCGAAAGACAGGCTACACCGGGGAGCTGTTTTTT	CASSRKTGYTGELFF
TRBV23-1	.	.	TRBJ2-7	TGCGCCATCCCCCGGGGTTCCTACGAGCAGTACTTC	CAIPRGSYEQYF
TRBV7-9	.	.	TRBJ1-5	TGTGCCAGCAGCACTTGGACAAATCAGCCCCAGCATTTT	CASSTWTNQPQHF
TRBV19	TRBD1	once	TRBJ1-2	TGTGCCAGTAGTCCTGACAGGGGAGGCGGCTACACCTTC	CASSPDRGGGYTF
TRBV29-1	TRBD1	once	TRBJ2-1	TGCAGCGCGGGACAGGGGAAGGAGCAGTTCTTC	CSAGQGKEQFF
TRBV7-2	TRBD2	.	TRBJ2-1	TGTGCCAGCAGCTTCAGGACTAGCGGGACATCTGAGCAGTTCTTC	CASSFRTSGTSEQFF
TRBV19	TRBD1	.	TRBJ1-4	TGTGCCAGTAGTTGGGACAGGGGAGAAAAACTGTTTTTT	CASSWDRGEKLFF
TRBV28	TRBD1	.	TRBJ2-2	TGTGCCAGCAGTTCGGGGACAGGTAACACCGGGGAGCTGTTTTTT	CASSSGTGNTGELFF
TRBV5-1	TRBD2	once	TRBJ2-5	TGCGCCAGCAGCCCTCCCTTGGCTAGCGGCCAAGAGACCCAGTACTTC	CASSPPLASGQETQYF
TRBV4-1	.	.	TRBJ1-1	TGCGCCAGCAGCCAAGATCCAAGGCACAGAGAAGCTTTCTTT	CASSQDPRHREAFF
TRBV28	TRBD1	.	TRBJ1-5	TGTGCCAGCAGTTCCTACTATGGACAGGAACAGCCCCAGCATTTT	CASSSYYGQEQPQHF
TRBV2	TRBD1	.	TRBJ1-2	TGTGCCAGCAGCACGGACAGGGTGGGCTACACCTTC	CASSTDRVGYTF
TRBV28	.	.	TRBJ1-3	TGTGCCAGCACCCTGAAAGGAAACACCATATATTTT	CASTLKGNTIYF
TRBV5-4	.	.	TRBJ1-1	TGTGCCAGCAGCGACAAGGCGCGGTCGGGGACGGACACTGAAGCTTTCTTT	CASSDKARSGTDTEAFF
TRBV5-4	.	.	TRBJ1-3	TGTGCCAGCAGCTTGGCCGGAAACAGGGCTGGAAACACCATATATTTT	CASSLAGNRAGNTIYF
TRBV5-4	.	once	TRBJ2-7	TGTGCCAGCAGCTTGGGAAGACAGAAGAGCTCCTACGAGCAGTACTTC	CASSLGRQKSSYEQYF
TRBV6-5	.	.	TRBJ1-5	TGTGCCAGCAGTTTGGTGGCAGACACTCCCCAGCATTTT	CASSLVADTPQHF
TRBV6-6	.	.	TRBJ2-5	TGTGCCAGCAGTGGGGCACAGGTTCAGTACTTC	CASSGAQVQYF
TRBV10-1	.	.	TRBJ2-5	TGCGCCAGCAGTGATACAGCTACTCGCCGAGAGACCCAGTACTTC	CASSDTATRRETQYF